This T cell receptor beta chain originates from a study of CD8 T cells in ankylosing spondylitis. The CDR3 covers 13 residues. CDR1 is LNHNV and CDR2 is YYDKDF in the germline V gene (reference sequence). The V end was cut by 0 bases, the J end by 11 bases, with 11 bases between. Broader study findings: There was reportedly significant enrichment of clones that were disease-linked in matched ankylosing spondylitis synovial fluid. For ankylosing spondylitis blood, a TCR beta motif of under 10 highly homologous variants appeared characteristic. A subset of motif variants has previously been described in the synovial fluid and blood of reactive arthritis.

Library preparation for TCR beta used quantitative 5'-RACE with molecular barcodes. TCRdb itself ran the 5' RACE reads through MiXCR, one entry per CDR3 protein. The sample holds approximately 90,000 distinct CDR3 sequences, roughly 8% seen once. In its sample, this clonotype was seen many times. Its specificity is not known. V and J are TRBV15 and TRBJ1-5; D is unresolved. Sequencing input: blood, either unsorted or a sorted T cell fraction (not recorded which). This receptor was identified in a male donor with ankylosing spondylitis or in good health (not recorded which). The CDR3 DNA is TGTGCCACCAGCAGAGAAGAAAGGACCTCCCAGCATTTT. Translating gives CATSREERTSQHF.